This T cell receptor beta chain came from a study of blood T cell repertoires in COVID-19. Turning to the study itself: Samples of COVID-19 (acute and convalescent) were obtained from the United States, Italy and Spain.

Trimming took off 6 bases at V and 1 base at J, with 15 bases between the two ends. CDR3 length equals 16 residues. Germline V gives CDR1 WNHNN, CDR2 SYGVQD (reference sequence). Sequencing used immunoSEQ multiplex PCR; TCRdb keeps in-frame clones, though not all of them. The table records roughly 280,000 clones, about 90% of them present only once. Participants spanned ages roughly 18 to 95 years and resided in about 25 US areas. Recovered Cohort 3 donors showed two negative PCRs, clearance, or symptom resolution. The receptor was derived from a woman aged 55-69 years who had recovered from COVID-19. Sequenced sample: PBMCs or T cells enriched from blood (not recorded which). J is TRBJ2-2 and V is TRBV10-1; D is unclear. The DNA for the CDR3 is TGCGCCAGCAGCCCTCATACAGTGCAGAACACCGGGGAGCTGTTTTTT. Its protein is CASSPHTVQNTGELFF.